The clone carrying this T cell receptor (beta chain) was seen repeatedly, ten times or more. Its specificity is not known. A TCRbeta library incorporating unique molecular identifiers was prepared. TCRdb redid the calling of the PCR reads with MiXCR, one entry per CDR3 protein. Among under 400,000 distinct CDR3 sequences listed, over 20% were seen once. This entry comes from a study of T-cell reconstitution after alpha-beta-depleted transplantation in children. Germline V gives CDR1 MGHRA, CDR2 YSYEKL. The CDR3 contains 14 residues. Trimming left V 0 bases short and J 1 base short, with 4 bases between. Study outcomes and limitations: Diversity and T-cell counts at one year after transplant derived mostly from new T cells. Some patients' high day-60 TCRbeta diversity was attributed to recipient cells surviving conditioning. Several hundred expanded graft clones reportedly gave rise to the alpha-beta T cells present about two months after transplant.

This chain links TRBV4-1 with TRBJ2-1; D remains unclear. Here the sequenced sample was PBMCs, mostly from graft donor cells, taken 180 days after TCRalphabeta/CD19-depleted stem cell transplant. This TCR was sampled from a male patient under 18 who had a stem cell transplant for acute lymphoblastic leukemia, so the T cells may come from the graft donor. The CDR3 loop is CASSQDRSYNEQFF. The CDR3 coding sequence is TGCGCCAGCAGCCAAGATCGTTCCTACAATGAGCAGTTCTTC.